These 16 T cell receptor beta chains came from one sample sequenced in a study of a mutant IDH1 vaccine in newly diagnosed glioma. Time point indicated: week 5, during vaccination. Mutant IDH1 20-mer peptide, at 300 ug, made up each vaccine dose, with topical imiquimod. Antigens of these TCRs are unknown. TCRdb's copy holds only in-frame clones and misses some; the assay was immunoSEQ multiplex PCR. Among tens of thousands of clones listed, 65% to 90% were seen once. The sequences come from PBMCs, collected from a glioma patient whose treatment included an IDH1 peptide vaccine. The receptors derive from a woman between 18 and 29 years old with glioma. Some clones in this sample may be carry-over from other donors' samples.

The chain employs TRBV5-5 and TRBJ2-7; no clear D gene. Between the trimmed V and J ends, which lost 4 bases and 9 bases, there was a span of 20 bases. The CDR3 covers 14 residues. Germline V gene data show CDR1 as SGHKS and CDR2 as YYEKEE (reference sequence). This chain's CDR3 is CASSPGPQQFGQYF. The CDR3 DNA reads as TGTGCCAGCAGCCCCGGCCCCCAGCAATTCGGGCAGTACTTC.

The chain couples TRBV29-1 to TRBJ1-1; D ambiguous. V dropped 3 bases and J dropped 4 bases, with 12 bases sitting between them. Germline CDR1 SQVTM, CDR2 ANQGSEA. CDR3 length: 13 residues. CDR3 amino acids: CSVDWVRSTEAFF. The CDR3 coding sequence is TGCAGCGTTGATTGGGTAAGGAGCACTGAAGCTTTCTTT.

The V gene is TRBV6-4, the J gene TRBJ2-3, with 9 bases that match TRBD2. The CDR3 totals 14 residues. V shed 0 bases and J 6 bases; nucleotides not matched to a gene: 1. Germline V gene sequence: CDR1 MRHNA, CDR2 SNTAGT. The CDR3 reads CASSDSRGGDTQYF. The DNA of the CDR3 is TGTGCCAGCAGTGACTCGCGGGGGGGCGATACGCAGTATTTT.

The CDR3 DNA reads as TGTGCCAGCAGTAAGCGGGAAGGGGCATATAGCAATCAGCCCCAGCATTTT. It specifies CASSKREGAYSNQPQHF. The gene calls are TRBV2 and TRBJ1-5; a possible D gene is TRBD1 (5 bases). The V and J ends lost 5 bases and 0 bases respectively, with 17 bases between them. There are 17 residues in the CDR3. Germline CDR1 is SNHLY and CDR2 is FYNNEI.

This chain connects TRBV6-6 to TRBJ1-4; tentative D call: TRBD1 (5 bases). The CDR3 loop spans 14 amino acids. Germline V CDR1 and CDR2: MNHNY, SVGAGI (reference sequence). V lost 2 bases and J 7 bases, leaving 11 bases between the germline ends. The CDR3: CASSYSGGTEKLFF. The DNA of the CDR3 is TGTGCCAGCAGTTACAGCGGGGGAACTGAAAAACTGTTTTTT.

The table lists this clone with a few counts. The chain employs TRBV6-1 and TRBJ1-6; D ambiguous. The CDR3 length is 14 residues. Germline loops: CDR1 MNHNS, CDR2 SASEGT. Trimming cost V 5 bases and J 7 bases, with 12 bases left between them. CDR3 residues: CASSTSTRNSPLHF. Written as DNA, the CDR3 is TGTGCCAGCAGTACTAGCACCAGAAATTCACCCCTCCACTTT.

This clone appeared once. The CDR3 protein is CASSLELRYEQYF. DNA of the CDR3: TGTGCCAGCAGCTTAGAATTAAGGTACGAGCAGTACTTC. V and J are TRBV7-2 and TRBJ2-7; D remains ambiguous. The germline CDR1 and CDR2 sequences are SGHTA and FQGNSA. Trimming took 1 base from V and 4 from J, leaving 8 bases between them. This CDR3 has 13 amino acids.

The chain carries TRBV9 and TRBJ2-2; 10 nucleotides match TRBD1. V shed 3 bases, J shed 3 bases, and the junction held 11 bases outside the gene matches. The germline V gene encodes CDR1 SGDLS and CDR2 YYNGEE. The CDR3 totals 18 residues. This CDR3 is CASSATGTGAPHTGELFF. CDR3 DNA: TGTGCCAGCAGCGCCACGGGGACAGGGGCTCCTCACACCGGGGAGCTGTTTTTT.

V and J are TRBV2 and TRBJ2-7; 9 bases line up with TRBD1. The CDR3 extends over 14 amino acids. Germline lookup yields CDR1 SNHLY and CDR2 FYNNEI. With V trimmed by 6 bases and J by 2 bases, 5 bases remained unmatched. The CDR3 DNA reads TGTGCCAGCAGAACGGGACAGGGAACCTACGAGCAGTACTTC. Its protein product is CASRTGQGTYEQYF.

The chain links TRBV10-3 to TRBJ1-5; TRBD1 is a possible D gene (6 bases). The CDR3 totals 13 residues. Germline CDR1 ENHRY, CDR2 SYGVKD. Trimming removed 6 bases from V and 3 bases from J, with 9 bases in between. This CDR3 is CAISGQNNQPQHF. Here the CDR3 DNA reads TGTGCCATCAGCGGACAGAACAATCAGCCCCAGCATTTT.

J is TRBJ1-5 and V is TRBV4-2; D not certain. The V end lost 1 base, the J end lost 0 bases, and 7 bases lay between the germline ends. Germline V gene lookup returns CDR1 LGHNA and CDR2 YNFKEQ. This CDR3 region has 15 residues. CDR3 protein: CASSQVMNSNQPQHF. The CDR3 DNA follows: TGTGCCAGCAGCCAAGTTATGAATAGCAATCAGCCCCAGCATTTT.

This clone was seen more than once but under ten times. The J gene is TRBJ1-5, the V gene TRBV30; 11 bases are a match to TRBD1. This CDR3 contains 15 residues. The trim removed 3 bases at V and 4 bases at J, leaving 5 bases unmatched. Germline V gene sequence: CDR1 GTSNPN, CDR2 SVGIG (reference sequence). CDR3 sequence (DNA): TGTGCCTGGAGCTACGGACAGGGGGCGAATCAGCCCCAGCATTTT. This sequence encodes CAWSYGQGANQPQHF.

The rearrangement uses TRBV6-5 and TRBJ1-1, with D unclear. From germline, CDR1 is MNHEY and CDR2 SVGAGI. Deletions cut 1 base from V and 6 bases from J, with 9 bases between. The CDR3 contains 13 residues. The CDR3 loop reads CASSYFSGAEAFF. The CDR3 DNA reads as TGTGCCAGCAGTTACTTTTCTGGGGCTGAAGCTTTCTTT.

This clone was recorded once. The chain employs TRBV15 and TRBJ1-1; possibly TRBD1 for D (6 bases). Germline V lookup: CDR1 LNHNV, CDR2 YYDKDF (reference sequence). V dropped 7 bases and J dropped 1 base, with 16 bases sitting between them. This CDR3 region has 15 residues. The CDR3 bases are TGTGCCACCACCCCGGGTCGGGGGCGGAACACTGAAGCTTTCTTT. This gives the protein CATTPGRGRNTEAFF.

Details on this clone: One end of the junction is discordant with germline, which a read error may explain. V and J are TRBV7-2 and TRBJ2-1; possible D gene TRBD1, 5 bases. The germline gives CDR1 SGHTA, CDR2 FQGNSA. The CDR3 totals 11 residues. CDR3 DNA sequence: TGTGCCAGCAGCTTAGAACAGGTAGAGGTCTTC. This encodes CASSLEQVEVF. Together with reference TRBV7-2 and TRBJ2-1, the CDR3 gives the full variable domain: GAGVSQSPSNKVTEKGKDVELRCDPISGHTALYWYRQSLGQGLEFLIYFQGNSAPDKSGLPSDRFSAERTGGSVSTLTIQRTQQEDSAVYLCASSLEQVEVFGPGTRLTVL.

The chain links TRBV10-3 to TRBJ2-7; D unresolved. The CDR3 has 11 amino acids. Trimming pared 3 bases from V and 5 bases from J, leaving 5 bases between. Germline V CDR1 and CDR2: ENHRY, SYGVKD. The CDR3 protein is CAISESDEQYF. DNA for the CDR3: TGTGCCATCAGTGAATCAGACGAGCAGTACTTC.